Following are 32 T cell receptor beta chains from one sample sequenced in a study of T cell responses to AZD1222 COVID-19 vaccine. This table comes from immunoSEQ multiplex PCR, and its TCRdb copy is limited to in-frame clones, with some not included. The table lists 100,000 to 150,000 clones, about 89% of them singletons, with 11% in the top ten. The material sequenced was peripheral blood, taken on day 0 of MenACWY control vaccination. The receptors derive from an adult in good health.

The chain carries TRBV5-1 and TRBJ2-7; TRBD1 agrees at 11 bases. CDR1 SGHRS and CDR2 YFSETQ come from the germline V gene. The CDR3 totals 16 residues. V shed 0 bases and J 2 bases; nucleotides not matched to a gene: 4. The CDR3 region is CASSLAGTGGPYEQYF. CDR3 DNA: TGCGCCAGCAGCTTGGCGGGGACAGGGGGACCCTACGAGCAGTACTTC.

The V and J genes are TRBV7-9 and TRBJ1-2; the match to TRBD1 covers 11 bases. CDR1 and CDR2 (germline): SEHNR, FQNEAQ (reference sequence). With V trimmed by 4 bases and J by 7 bases, 5 bases remained unmatched. The CDR3 has 14 amino acids. The CDR3 nucleotides read TGTGCCAGCAGCTCGACCGGACAGGGGGCTGGCTACACCTTC. This gives the protein CASSSTGQGAGYTF. The full variable domain, completed using reference TRBV7-9 and TRBJ1-2, is DTGVSQNPRHKITKRGQNVTFRCDPISEHNRLYWYRQTLGQGPEFLTYFQNEAQLEKSRLLSDRFSAERPKGSFSTLEIQRTEQGDSAMYLCASSSTGQGAGYTFGSGTRLTVV.

The chain carries TRBV11-2 and TRBJ1-3; the D is unclear. The germline gives CDR1 SGHAT, CDR2 FQNNGV. V was trimmed by 1 base and J by 0 bases, leaving 10 bases between them. The CDR3 contains 16 residues. The CDR3, as DNA: TGTGCCAGCAGCTTAGGTTTCGGTACCTCTGGAAACACCATATATTTT. Its translation: CASSLGFGTSGNTIYF.

The chain joins TRBV7-2 to TRBJ1-1; D is undetermined. This CDR3 is 13 amino acids long. CDR1 SGHTA and CDR2 FQGNSA come from the germline V gene. Between the trimmed V and J ends, which lost 5 bases and 4 bases, there was a span of 11 bases. The CDR3 sequence is CASSPSGSTEAFF. The CDR3, as DNA: TGTGCCAGCAGCCCCAGCGGCAGCACTGAAGCTTTCTTT. Full variable domain (remainder filled in from reference TRBV7-2 and TRBJ1-1): GAGVSQSPSNKVTEKGKDVELRCDPISGHTALYWYRQSLGQGLEFLIYFQGNSAPDKSGLPSDRFSAERTGGSVSTLTIQRTQQEDSAVYLCASSPSGSTEAFFGQGTRLTVV.

This rearrangement joins TRBV6-1 to TRBJ1-2; D uncertain. Germline CDR1 is MNHNS and CDR2 is SASEGT. V was clipped by 1 base and J by 2 bases, with 8 bases between them. This CDR3 spans 14 amino acids. The CDR3 region has the DNA TGTGCCAGCAGTGAAGTTGGAGGGAACTATGGCTACACCTTC. Translating gives CASSEVGGNYGYTF.

The chain uses TRBV7-7 and TRBJ2-5; no clear D. Germline CDR1 reads SSHAT; CDR2 reads FNYEAQ (reference sequence). Trimming removed 7 bases from V and 4 bases from J, with 7 bases in between. The CDR3 has 11 amino acids. CDR3 sequence (DNA): TGTGCCAGCACCCTTTTAGAGACCCAGTACTTC. Protein product: CASTLLETQYF.

The J gene is TRBJ2-5, the V gene TRBV5-1; D tentatively fits TRBD1 or TRBD2 (5 bases each). The V gene's germline CDR1 is SGHRS and CDR2 YFSETQ. The V end lost 0 bases, the J end lost 5 bases, and 8 bases lay between the germline ends. This CDR3 spans 13 amino acids. DNA for the CDR3: TGCGCCAGCAGCTTGGCCCGGGACGAGACCCAGTACTTC. Its translation: CASSLARDETQYF.

This sequence joins TRBV7-9 and TRBJ1-1; D gene unclear. V was shortened by 2 bases and J by 1 base, with 5 bases between the two germline ends. CDR1 SEHNR and CDR2 FQNEAQ come from the germline V gene (reference sequence). This CDR3 contains 13 residues. CDR3 sequence (DNA): TGTGCCAGCAGCTTATGGGGGAACACTGAAGCTTTCTTT. Protein: CASSLWGNTEAFF.

J is TRBJ1-1 and V is TRBV2; possibly TRBD1 for D (6 bases). V was shortened by 8 bases and J by 0 bases, with 16 bases between the two germline ends. Germline values: CDR1 SNHLY, CDR2 FYNNEI. The CDR3 loop spans 15 amino acids. CDR3 in amino acids: CASPNPGHLNTEAFF. CDR3 nucleotides: TGTGCCAGCCCTAACCCGGGACATTTGAACACTGAAGCTTTCTTT.

This clone was picked up one time. The CDR3 DNA is TGCGCCAGCAGCCTCCTAGGAGGAGAGACCCAGTACTTC. The encoded protein is CASSLLGGETQYF. The chain carries TRBV4-1 and TRBJ2-5; weak D call: TRBD2 (5 bases). Germline V gene data show CDR1 as MGHRA and CDR2 as YSYEKL. The CDR3 runs to 13 residues. V was trimmed by 4 bases and J by 4 bases, leaving 10 bases between them.

The chain recombines TRBV9 with TRBJ1-6, with D maybe TRBD1 (5 bases). The CDR3 loop spans 14 amino acids. Germline CDR1 reads SGDLS; CDR2 reads YYNGEE. Deletions cut 0 bases from V and 7 bases from J, with 8 bases between. The DNA for the CDR3 is TGTGCCAGCAGCGTAGTACAGGAGAATTCACCCCTCCACTTT. This encodes CASSVVQENSPLHF.

V usage is TRBV27 and J usage is TRBJ2-7; unclear D gene. Germline assignment: CDR1 MNHEY and CDR2 SMNVEV (reference sequence). V was pared by 4 bases and J by 0 bases, with 16 bases between. This CDR3 comprises 16 residues. Written as DNA, the CDR3 is TGTGCCAGCAGTTCCCAACTTGGGTTCAGCTCCTACGAGCAGTACTTC. As protein: CASSSQLGFSSYEQYF.

V is TRBV5-1 and J is TRBJ2-5; TRBD2 agrees at 8 bases. The CDR3 spans 13 residues. Per germline, CDR1 SGHRS and CDR2 YFSETQ. With V trimmed by 3 bases and J by 4 bases, 2 bases remained unmatched. CDR3 amino acids: CASSSGLAETQYF. CDR3 DNA: TGCGCCAGCAGCTCCGGACTAGCAGAGACCCAGTACTTC.

The rearrangement links TRBV4-1 to TRBJ2-5; D unclear. Deletions cut 2 bases from V and 4 bases from J, with 8 bases between. The CDR3 loop spans 13 amino acids. Germline V gene sequence: CDR1 MGHRA, CDR2 YSYEKL. For the CDR3, the DNA is TGCGCCAGCAGCCAATGGCGAGGAGAGACCCAGTACTTC. Encoded protein: CASSQWRGETQYF.

The chain has TRBV28 and TRBJ1-5; 10 bases are a match to TRBD1. CDR1 is MDHEN and CDR2 is SYDVKM in the germline V gene. The V segment lost 5 bases and the J segment 10 bases; nucleotides outside the gene matches: 14. The CDR3 length is 16 residues. The CDR3 nucleotides are TGTGCCAGCAGTCTTTCCGGGACAGGGGATAGTCATCCCCAGCATTTT. Protein product: CASSLSGTGDSHPQHF. Complete variable domain (other parts from reference TRBV28 and TRBJ1-5): DVKVTQSSRYLVKRTGEKVFLECVQDMDHENMFWYRQDPGLGLRLIYFSYDVKMKEKGDIPEGYSVSREKKERFSLILESASTNQTSMYLCASSLSGTGDSHPQHFGDGTRLSIL.

The chain links TRBV6-5 to TRBJ2-2, with a weak D call TRBD1 (6 bases). The V gene's germline CDR1 is MNHEY and CDR2 SVGAGI. The CDR3 is 12 amino acids. Trimming pared 7 bases from V and 4 bases from J, leaving 7 bases between. CDR3 DNA sequence: TGTGCCAGCAACAGGGTCACCGGGGAGCTGTTTTTT. Its translation is CASNRVTGELFF.

The gene calls are TRBV5-1 and TRBJ2-1, with no clear D. The V gene lost 0 bases and the J gene lost 0 bases, with 10 bases spanning the gap. The CDR3 has 16 residues. CDR1 is SGHRS and CDR2 is YFSETQ in the germline V gene. CDR3 DNA: TGCGCCAGCAGCTTGGGGGCTGGAAGCTCCTACAATGAGCAGTTCTTC. The encoded protein is CASSLGAGSSYNEQFF.

The V gene is TRBV7-8, the J gene TRBJ1-6; TRBD1 is a possible D gene (5 bases). The CDR3 runs to 16 residues. Trimming pared 5 bases from V and 4 bases from J, leaving 15 bases between. Germline V gene data show CDR1 as SGHVS and CDR2 as FQNEAQ. CDR3 nucleotide sequence: TGTGCCAGCAGCGAGCAGGGTACGGGGTATAATTCACCCCTCCACTTT. Translation: CASSEQGTGYNSPLHF.

The rearrangement joins TRBV9 to TRBJ2-7, with 9 bases that match TRBD1. This CDR3 has 15 amino acids. Germline-derived CDR1 and CDR2 are SGDLS and YYNGEE. Trimming cost V 4 bases and J 0 bases; bases outside gene matches: 5. CDR3 in amino acids: CASSKGQGSSYEQYF. CDR3 nucleotides: TGTGCCAGCAGCAAGGGACAGGGAAGCTCCTACGAGCAGTACTTC.

The chain has TRBV19 and TRBJ2-1; D not resolved. CDR1 is LNHDA and CDR2 is SQIVND in the germline V gene (reference sequence). The CDR3 spans 14 residues. Deletions cut 5 bases from V and 0 bases from J, with 8 bases between. CDR3 residues: CASSVLSSYNEQFF. The CDR3, as DNA: TGTGCCAGTAGTGTACTAAGCTCCTACAATGAGCAGTTCTTC. The variable domain in full, with the rest retrieved from reference TRBV19 and TRBJ2-1, is DGGITQSPKYLFRKEGQNVTLSCEQNLNHDAMYWYRQDPGQGLRLIYYSQIVNDFQKGDIAEGYSVSREKKESFPLTVTSAQKNPTAFYLCASSVLSSYNEQFFGPGTRLTVL.

Details on this clone: An end of the junction differs from the germline gene, which may be a read error. The rearrangement links TRBV6-5 to TRBJ1-6, with a weak D call TRBD1 (6 bases). In germline, CDR1 is MNHEY, CDR2 SVGAGI. The CDR3 totals 13 residues. This chain's CDR3 is CASSFGGQGSLRF. For the CDR3, the DNA is TGTGCCAGCAGTTTTGGGGGCCAGGGGTCCCTCCGCTTT.

The chain combines TRBV6-6 with TRBJ2-5; D call uncertain. V lost 2 bases and J lost 0, with 7 bases in between. In germline, CDR1 is MNHNY, CDR2 SVGAGI (reference sequence). The CDR3 is made up of 14 amino acids. CDR3 coding DNA: TGTGCCAGCAGTTACGGGCAGTACCAAGAGACCCAGTACTTC. As protein: CASSYGQYQETQYF.

This chain connects TRBV7-9 to TRBJ1-1, with D unresolved. The germline V and J ends were trimmed by 3 bases and 2 bases, with 7 bases remaining between them. The CDR3 runs 13 residues. Per germline, CDR1 SEHNR and CDR2 FQNEAQ (reference sequence). CDR3 in amino acids: CASSFTENTEAFF. DNA for the CDR3: TGTGCCAGCAGCTTTACAGAAAACACTGAAGCTTTCTTT.

The CDR3 is CASSAGTSNTGELFF. Here the CDR3 DNA reads TGTGCCAGTAGTGCCGGGACTTCGAACACCGGGGAGCTGTTTTTT. The chain recombines TRBV19 with TRBJ2-2, with TRBD2 as a possible D gene (6 bases). The CDR3 is 15 residues long. Trimming pared 5 bases from V and 0 bases from J, leaving 10 bases between. In germline, CDR1 is LNHDA, CDR2 SQIVND (reference sequence).

The V gene is TRBV19, the J gene TRBJ1-5; 8 bases fit TRBD1. V dropped 6 bases and J dropped 7; count of bases not matched to a gene: 8. This CDR3 contains 14 residues. CDR1 is LNHDA, CDR2 SQIVND, per germline (reference sequence). CDR3 in DNA: TGTGCCAGTAGAGGACAGGGCCTTGGCCAGCCCCAGCATTTT. Translated, it gives CASRGQGLGQPQHF.

The rearrangement joins TRBV24-1 to TRBJ2-5, with TRBD2 matching 8 bases. Germline CDR1 KGHDR, CDR2 SFDVKD. The CDR3 totals 14 residues. With 7 bases clipped from V and 5 bases from J, the junction kept 8 bases outside the gene matches. For the CDR3, the DNA is TGTGCCACCAGCGCCGGGACTAGTACGGAGACCCAGTACTTC. It specifies CATSAGTSTETQYF.

In nucleotides, the CDR3 is TGTGCCAGCAGTGAAGCCCCAGACACCGGGGAGCTGTTTTTT. This translates into CASSEAPDTGELFF. The chain combines TRBV6-1 with TRBJ2-2, with D unresolved. The CDR3 contains 14 residues. The germline V gene encodes CDR1 MNHNS and CDR2 SASEGT. Trimming shortened V by 0 bases and J by 3 bases, and 5 bases separated the two germline ends.

This chain links TRBV6-5 with TRBJ2-7; possible D gene TRBD2, 6 bases. The germline V and J ends were trimmed by 2 bases and 3 bases, with 14 bases remaining between them. The CDR3 is 15 amino acids. Germline V gene data show CDR1 as MNHEY and CDR2 as SVGAGI. The CDR3 loop reads CASSYPRGSHYEQYF. The CDR3 DNA reads TGTGCCAGCAGTTACCCTCGGGGGTCCCACTACGAGCAGTACTTC.

The rearrangement links TRBV12-3 or TRBV12-4 to TRBJ1-2, with D possibly being TRBD1 (6 bases). Trimming removed 2 bases at V and 8 bases at J, with 9 bases between. CDR3 length: 12 residues. CDR3 protein: CASSLQGTGYTF. Here the CDR3 DNA reads TGTGCCAGCAGTTTACAGGGGACCGGCTACACCTTC.

This clone was recorded once. This sequence joins TRBV4-1 and TRBJ1-3; D gene unclear. V was trimmed by 0 bases and J by 0 bases, leaving 12 bases between them. The CDR3 totals 17 residues. Germline CDR1 is MGHRA and CDR2 is YSYEKL. The CDR3 protein is CASSQDSRPSSGNTIYF. CDR3 nucleotides: TGCGCCAGCAGCCAAGATAGTCGGCCGTCCTCTGGAAACACCATATATTTT.

V and J are TRBV15 and TRBJ2-3; 8 nucleotides line up with TRBD2. Germline-derived CDR1 and CDR2 are LNHNV and YYDKDF (reference sequence). Trimming cost V 0 bases and J 3 bases; bases outside gene matches: 11. The CDR3 contains 18 residues. Written as DNA, the CDR3 is TGTGCCACCAGCAGAGATATTGGTTTGGCGGGAGGAACAGATACGCAGTATTTT. Protein product: CATSRDIGLAGGTDTQYF.

The chain uses TRBV5-4 and TRBJ2-7; tentative D call: TRBD1 (6 bases). Between the trimmed V and J ends, which lost 6 bases and 5 bases, there was a span of 15 bases. Germline CDR1 SGHNT, CDR2 YYREEE (reference sequence). The CDR3 is 13 residues long. CDR3 in DNA: TGTGCCAGCACCCAACAGGGTTCGGACGAGCAGTACTTC. Its translation is CASTQQGSDEQYF.